This T cell receptor beta chain derives from a study of blood T cells in healthy people across ages. A second PCR of roughly 7 to 11 cycles used a sample-barcoded 5' primer and a J-beta primer mix. TCRdb reanalysed the 5' RACE reads using MiXCR and keeps one entry per CDR3 protein. The data contain under 2 million distinct CDR3 sequences, roughly 30% of them singletons. Trimming shortened V by 0 bases and J by 6 bases, and 14 bases separated the two germline ends. This CDR3 contains 14 residues. Germline V gene data show CDR1 as DFQATT and CDR2 as SNEGSKA (reference sequence). The source material was blood. The rearrangement uses TRBV20-1 and TRBJ1-1, with TRBD1 as a possible D gene (6 bases). The TCR was taken from a woman aged 25 to 39 in good health. CDR3 in amino acids: CSARDYSRGAEAFF. The DNA for the CDR3 is TGCAGTGCTAGAGATTATAGCAGGGGAGCTGAAGCTTTCTTT.